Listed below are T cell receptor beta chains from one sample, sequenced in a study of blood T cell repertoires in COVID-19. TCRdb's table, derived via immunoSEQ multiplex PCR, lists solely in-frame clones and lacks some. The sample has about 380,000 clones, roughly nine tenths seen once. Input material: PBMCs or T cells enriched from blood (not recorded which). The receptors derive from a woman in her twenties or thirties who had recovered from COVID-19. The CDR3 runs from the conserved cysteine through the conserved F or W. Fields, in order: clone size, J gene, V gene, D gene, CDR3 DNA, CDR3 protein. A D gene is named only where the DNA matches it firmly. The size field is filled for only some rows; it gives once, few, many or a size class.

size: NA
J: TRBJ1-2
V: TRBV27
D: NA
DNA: TGTGCCAGCAGGGTCGGGACAACTACTAACTATGGCTACACCTTC
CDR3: CASRVGTTTNYGYTF

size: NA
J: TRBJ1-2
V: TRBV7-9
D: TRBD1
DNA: TGTGCCAGCAGTTTAACTCGGGACAGTGGGCTCGGCTACACCTTC
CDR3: CASSLTRDSGLGYTF

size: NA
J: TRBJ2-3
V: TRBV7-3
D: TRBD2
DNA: TGTGCCAGCAGCCATATTCTAGCGGGGGGTACGGATACGCAGTATTTT
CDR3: CASSHILAGGTDTQYF

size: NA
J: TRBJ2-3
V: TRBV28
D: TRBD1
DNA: TGTGCCAGCAGTCCATCCGGGACAGAGGGCACAGATACGCAGTATTTT
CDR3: CASSPSGTEGTDTQYF

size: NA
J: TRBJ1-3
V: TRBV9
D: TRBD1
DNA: TGTGCCAGCAGCGTAGCCGGGACAGGGACTGGAAACACCATATATTTT
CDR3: CASSVAGTGTGNTIYF

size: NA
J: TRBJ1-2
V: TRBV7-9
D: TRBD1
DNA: TGTGCCAGCAGCTCCTCCCGACAGGGGGCAGAAGGCTACACCTTC
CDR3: CASSSSRQGAEGYTF

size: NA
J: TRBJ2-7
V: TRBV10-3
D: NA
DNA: TGTGCCATCAGTCCACAGGGGGGGAACGAGCAGTACTTC
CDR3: CAISPQGGNEQYF

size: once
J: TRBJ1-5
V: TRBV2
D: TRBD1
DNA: TGTGCCAGCAGAGCCGGGACAGGGGGCCTTCAGCCCCAGCATTTT
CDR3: CASRAGTGGLQPQHF

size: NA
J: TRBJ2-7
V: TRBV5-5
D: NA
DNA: TGTGCCAGCAGCTTGGATCTGGACACTACCTACGAGCAGTACTTC
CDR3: CASSLDLDTTYEQYF

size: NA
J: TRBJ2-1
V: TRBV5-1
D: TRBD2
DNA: TGCGCCAGCAGCGGGACTAGCGGGGTCAATGAGCAGTTCTTC
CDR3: CASSGTSGVNEQFF

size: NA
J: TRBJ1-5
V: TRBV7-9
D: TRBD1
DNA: TGTGCCAGCAGCTTAGCTCGGACAGGGGGGATTAGCAATCAGCCCCAGCATTTT
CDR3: CASSLARTGGISNQPQHF

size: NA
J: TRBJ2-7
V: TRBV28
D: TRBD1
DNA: TGTGCCAGCAGCCCGGGACAGGGGGCACGGCAATACTTC
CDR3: CASSPGQGARQYF

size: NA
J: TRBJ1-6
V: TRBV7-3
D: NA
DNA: TGTGCCAGCCGCCGGACTCCTTCACCCCTCCACTTT
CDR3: CASRRTPSPLHF

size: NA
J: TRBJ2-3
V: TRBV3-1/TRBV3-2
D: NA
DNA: TGTGCCAGCAGCCTACTAAGTACGCAGTATTTT
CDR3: CASSLLSTQYF

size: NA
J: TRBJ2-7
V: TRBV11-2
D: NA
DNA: TGTGCCAGCAGCTTAGGTCCAGGGTTTTCCGAGCAGTACTTC
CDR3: CASSLGPGFSEQYF

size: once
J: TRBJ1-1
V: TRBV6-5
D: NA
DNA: TGTGCCAGCAGTTACTCGAGCGAGAGGGAAGCTTTCTTT
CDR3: CASSYSSEREAFF

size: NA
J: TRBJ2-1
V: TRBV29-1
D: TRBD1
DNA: TGCAGCGTAGCCGACAGGGGAGGTAGAAATGAGCAGTTCTTC
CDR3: CSVADRGGRNEQFF

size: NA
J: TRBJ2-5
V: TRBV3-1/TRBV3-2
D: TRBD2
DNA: TGTGCCAGCAGCCAAGCCCGCTCGACTAGCGGGGGAGAGACCCAGTACTTC
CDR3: CASSQARSTSGGETQYF

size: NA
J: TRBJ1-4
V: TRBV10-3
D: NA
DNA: TGTGCCATCAGTGAGAGGCAGGGGAGAGAAAAACTGTTTTTT
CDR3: CAISERQGREKLFF

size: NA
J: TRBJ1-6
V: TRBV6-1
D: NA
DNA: TGTGCCAGCAGTGAAGGGGACTCTTATTCACCCCTCCACTTT
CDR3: CASSEGDSYSPLHF

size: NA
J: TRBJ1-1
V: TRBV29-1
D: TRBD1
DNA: TGCAGCGTTGCCCACAGGGGGAACACTGAAGCTTTCTTT
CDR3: CSVAHRGNTEAFF

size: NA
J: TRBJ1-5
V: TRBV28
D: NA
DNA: TGTGCCAGCAGTTCCCGGGACACGAATCAGCCCCAGCATTTT
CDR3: CASSSRDTNQPQHF

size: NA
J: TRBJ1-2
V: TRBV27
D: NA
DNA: TGTGCCAGCAGTTTATCGCGGGGTGGCGGTGGCTACACCTTC
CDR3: CASSLSRGGGGYTF

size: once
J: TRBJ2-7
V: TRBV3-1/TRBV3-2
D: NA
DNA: TGTGCCAGCAGCTCGGGACTGGGCGCCTACGAGCAGTACTTC
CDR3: CASSSGLGAYEQYF

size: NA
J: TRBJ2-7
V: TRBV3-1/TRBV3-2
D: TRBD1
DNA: TGTGCCAGCAGCCAAGGACAGGGTAACTACGGAGTGTACTTC
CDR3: CASSQGQGNYGVYF

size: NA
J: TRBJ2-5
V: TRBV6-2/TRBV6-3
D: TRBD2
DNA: TGTGCCAGCAGTTGGACTAGCGGGAGTCTAGAGACCCAGTACTTC
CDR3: CASSWTSGSLETQYF

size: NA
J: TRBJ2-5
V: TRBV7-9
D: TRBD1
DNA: TGTGCCAGCAGCTTAGGGCCGGGACAGGGGGTTGAGACCCAGTACTTC
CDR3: CASSLGPGQGVETQYF

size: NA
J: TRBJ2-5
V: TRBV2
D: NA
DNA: TGTGCCAGCAGGGCCCGGCGGGAGACCCAGTACTTC
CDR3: CASRARRETQYF

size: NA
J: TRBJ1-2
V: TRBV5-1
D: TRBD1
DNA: TGCGCCAGCAGCTTGGCAAGGGACAGGGGAGATGGCTACACCTTC
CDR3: CASSLARDRGDGYTF

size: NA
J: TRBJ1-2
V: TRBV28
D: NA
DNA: TGTGCCAGCAGAGTAGGACAGCACTATGGCTACACCTTC
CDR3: CASRVGQHYGYTF

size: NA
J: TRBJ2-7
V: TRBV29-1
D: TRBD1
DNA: TGCAGCGTTGTCGGGGACAGGGGGCGACGGTACGAGCAGTACTTC
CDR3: CSVVGDRGRRYEQYF

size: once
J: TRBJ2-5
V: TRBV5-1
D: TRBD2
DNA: TGCGCCAGCAGCTTGGGTGGGACTAGCGGGCTCCAAGAGACCCAGTACTTC
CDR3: CASSLGGTSGLQETQYF

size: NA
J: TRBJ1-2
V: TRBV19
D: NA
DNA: TGTGCCAGTAGGACCGGGATCTATGGCTACACCTTC
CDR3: CASRTGIYGYTF

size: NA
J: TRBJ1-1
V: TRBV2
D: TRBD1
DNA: TGTGCCAGCAATGGACACCCCGGACAGGGGACTGAAGCTTTCTTT
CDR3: CASNGHPGQGTEAFF

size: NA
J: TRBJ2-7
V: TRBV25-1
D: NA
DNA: TGTGCCAGCAGTTCGTCCTACGAGCAGTACTTC
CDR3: CASSSSYEQYF

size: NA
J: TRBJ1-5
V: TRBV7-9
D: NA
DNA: TGTGCCAGCAGCCCCGCCGGCGGGGGAAATCAGCCCCAGCATTTT
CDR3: CASSPAGGGNQPQHF

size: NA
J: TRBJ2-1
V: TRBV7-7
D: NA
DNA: TGTGCTAGCAGTCCCGACAGTAGCTCCTACAATGAGCAGTTCTTC
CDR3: CASSPDSSSYNEQFF

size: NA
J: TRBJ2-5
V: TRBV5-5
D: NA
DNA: TGTGCCAGCAGCTTGGTGGGCAGTTACCAAGAGACCCAGTACTTC
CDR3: CASSLVGSYQETQYF

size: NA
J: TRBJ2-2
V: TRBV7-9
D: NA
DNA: TGTGCCAGCAGCCTTTACACCGGGGAGCTGTTTTTT
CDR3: CASSLYTGELFF

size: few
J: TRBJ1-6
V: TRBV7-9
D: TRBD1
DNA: TGTGCCAGCAGCTTAGACGGGACAGGGAATTCACCCCTCCACTTT
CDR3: CASSLDGTGNSPLHF

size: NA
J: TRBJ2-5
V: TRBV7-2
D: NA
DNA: TGTGCCAGCAGCTTACTCGGCGGGGGCACTAAAGAGACCCAGTACTTC
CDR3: CASSLLGGGTKETQYF

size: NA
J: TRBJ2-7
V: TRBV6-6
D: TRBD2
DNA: TGTGCCAGCAGTCAAATAGCGGGAGGGCCAAGCGAGCAGTACTTC
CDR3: CASSQIAGGPSEQYF

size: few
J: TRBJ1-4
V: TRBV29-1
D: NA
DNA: TGCAGCGCCGACAGCTCTAATGAAAAACTGTTTTTT
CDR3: CSADSSNEKLFF

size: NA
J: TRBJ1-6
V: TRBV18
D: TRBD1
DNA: TGTGCCAGCTCAACCGGGACAGGGATGTCACCCCTCCACTTT
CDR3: CASSTGTGMSPLHF

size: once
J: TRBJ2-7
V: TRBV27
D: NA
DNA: TGTGCCAGCAGTCAGCAAGTCGGGGTCCGCTACGAGCAGTACTTC
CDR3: CASSQQVGVRYEQYF

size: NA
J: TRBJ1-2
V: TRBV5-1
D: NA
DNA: TGCGCCAGCAGCCCGGGGGGTACTAACTATGGCTACACCTTC
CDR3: CASSPGGTNYGYTF

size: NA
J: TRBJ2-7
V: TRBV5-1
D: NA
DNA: TGCGCCAGCAGTGCCGGGGAACCCCCCTACGAGCAGTACTTC
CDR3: CASSAGEPPYEQYF

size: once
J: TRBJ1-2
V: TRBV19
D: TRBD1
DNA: TGTGCCAGTAGTATAGCAGGGGGCGCTGGATATGGCTACACCTTC
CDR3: CASSIAGGAGYGYTF

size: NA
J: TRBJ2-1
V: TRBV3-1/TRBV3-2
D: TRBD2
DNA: TGTGCCAGCAGCCGCCGACTAGCGGGGGGGCCGTCCTACAATGAGCAGTTCTTC
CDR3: CASSRRLAGGPSYNEQFF

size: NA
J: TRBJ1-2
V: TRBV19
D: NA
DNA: TGTGCCAGTAGTCCCCACGAGGGAGTGGACTATGGCTACATCTTC
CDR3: CASSPHEGVDYGYIF

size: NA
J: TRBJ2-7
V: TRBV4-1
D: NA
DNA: TGCGCCAGCAGCCAACGTACGGGGGACGAGCAGTACTTC
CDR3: CASSQRTGDEQYF

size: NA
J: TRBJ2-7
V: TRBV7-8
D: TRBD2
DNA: TGTGCCAGCAGCTTATCAGTAGGAGCGGGAGACTACTCCTACGAGCAGTACTTC
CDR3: CASSLSVGAGDYSYEQYF

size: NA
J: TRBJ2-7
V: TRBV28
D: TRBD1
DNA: TGTGCCAGCAGTGTGGGACAGGGGGGCTACGAGCAGTACTTC
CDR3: CASSVGQGGYEQYF

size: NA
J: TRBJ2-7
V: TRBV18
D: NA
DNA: TGTGCCAGCTCACTTCCGGGTACCGACGAGCAGTACTTC
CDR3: CASSLPGTDEQYF

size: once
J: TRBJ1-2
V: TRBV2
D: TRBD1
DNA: TGTGCCAGCAGCCTCGAGGGGGCTCGGGGCTACACCTTC
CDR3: CASSLEGARGYTF

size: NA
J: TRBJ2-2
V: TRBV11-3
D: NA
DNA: TGTGCCAGCAGCTTAGAACAGGTCGGAGTCGGCACCGGGGAGCTGTTTTTT
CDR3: CASSLEQVGVGTGELFF

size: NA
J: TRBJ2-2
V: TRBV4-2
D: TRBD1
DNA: TGTGCCAGCAGCCAGACAGGGACGACGAACACCGGGGAGCTGTTTTTT
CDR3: CASSQTGTTNTGELFF

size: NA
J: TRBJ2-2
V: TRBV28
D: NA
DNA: TGTGCCAGCAGTTTATGGCCGGGGAAGAACACCGGGGAGCTGTTTTTT
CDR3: CASSLWPGKNTGELFF

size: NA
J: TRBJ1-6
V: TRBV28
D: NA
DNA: TGTGCCAGCAGTTCGAGGGACATACAACCCCTCCACTTT
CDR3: CASSSRDIQPLHF

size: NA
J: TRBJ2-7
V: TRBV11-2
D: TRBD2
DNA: TGTGCCAGCAGCAGTTGGGCTGCGGGAGGGGACGAGCAGTACTTC
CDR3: CASSSWAAGGDEQYF